A single sample gave rise to the 14 T cell receptor beta chains below, sequenced in a study of blood T cell repertoires in COVID-19. Here immunoSEQ multiplex PCR was the method, and the copy in TCRdb shows in-frame clones only, minus some. The profile covers about 44,000 clones, with around four fifths appearing a single time and about 40% taken by the ten largest. Source material: peripheral blood. These receptors were obtained from a human donor in a cohort sampled during active COVID-19.

The V and J genes are TRBV5-8 and TRBJ1-5; D unresolved. Trimming stripped 4 bases from V and 2 bases from J, with 13 bases between. The CDR3 has 15 residues. The germline gives CDR1 SGHTS, CDR2 YDEGEE. This CDR3 is CASSPEVWGNQPQHF. The CDR3 DNA follows: TGTGCCAGCAGCCCGGAGGTTTGGGGCAATCAGCCCCAGCATTTT.

The CDR3 here is CASSPGKGVEAFF. DNA of the CDR3: TGTGCCAGTAGTCCTGGGAAGGGGGTAGAAGCTTTCTTT. V is TRBV19 and J is TRBJ1-1; D possibly corresponds to TRBD1 (6 bases). V shed 5 bases and J shed 8 bases, with 15 bases lying between them. The CDR3 totals 13 residues. From germline, CDR1 is LNHDA and CDR2 SQIVND (reference sequence). The whole variable domain, remainder taken from reference TRBV19 and TRBJ1-1, is DGGITQSPKYLFRKEGQNVTLSCEQNLNHDAMYWYRQDPGQGLRLIYYSQIVNDFQKGDIAEGYSVSREKKESFPLTVTSAQKNPTAFYLCASSPGKGVEAFFGQGTRLTVV.

The chain carries TRBV5-4 and TRBJ2-1, with 9 bases lining up with TRBD2. The CDR3 runs to 15 residues. J was trimmed by 4 bases and V by 2 bases; bases with no gene match: 4. CDR1 is SGHNT and CDR2 is YYREEE in the germline V gene (reference sequence). The CDR3, as DNA: TGTGCCAGCAGCTTTGGGACTAGCACGTACAATGAGCAGTTCTTC. Protein product: CASSFGTSTYNEQFF.

This sequence joins TRBV5-5 and TRBJ1-6; tentative D call: TRBD1 (5 bases). V was trimmed by 3 bases and J by 12 bases, leaving 16 bases between them. This CDR3 contains 14 residues. Germline CDR1 SGHKS, CDR2 YYEKEE (reference sequence). CDR3 region: CASSWGERGLPLHF. CDR3 coding DNA: TGTGCCAGCAGCTGGGGGGAGAGGGGCTTACCCCTCCACTTT.

This clone was detected only a few times. This chain links TRBV7-2 with TRBJ2-1; the D is unclear. The V gene's germline CDR1 is SGHTA and CDR2 FQGNSA. V was trimmed by 5 bases and J by 3 bases, leaving 11 bases between them. CDR3 length: 14 residues. Here the CDR3 reads CASSIGAGYNEQFF. The CDR3 region has the DNA TGTGCCAGCAGCATCGGAGCCGGCTACAATGAGCAGTTCTTC.

This chain connects TRBV21-1 to TRBJ2-5; TRBD2, the D gene given by the table, was not confirmed from the DNA. TRBV21-1 is a pseudogene locus. The CDR3 has 15 amino acids. CDR3 in amino acids: CASSKSRGQQETQYF. Here the CDR3 DNA reads TGTGCCAGCAGCAAAAGTCGAGGTCAGCAAGAGACCCAGTACTTC.

V gene TRBV13 combines with J gene TRBJ2-7; the D gene is possibly TRBD1 (6 bases). With 2 bases removed from V and 5 bases from J, the gap between germline ends came to 13 bases. CDR1 is PRHDT, CDR2 FYEKMQ, per germline (reference sequence). This CDR3 has 14 residues. DNA of the CDR3: TGTGCCAGCAGCTTAAGGGGTGGGGGCAACGAGCAGTACTTC. This sequence encodes CASSLRGGGNEQYF.

This chain uses TRBV3-1 (or the pseudogene TRBV3-2) with TRBJ2-1; 8 positions agree with TRBD2. The CDR3 has 14 residues. Germline assignment: CDR1 LGHDT and CDR2 YNNKEL (reference sequence). The junction had 5 bases not matched to a gene; V was cut back by 2 bases and J by 8 bases. CDR3 loop: CASSQRTSRHEQFF. In DNA, the CDR3 is TGTGCCAGCAGCCAACGGACTAGCCGGCATGAGCAGTTCTTC.

The chain carries TRBV3-1 (or the pseudogene TRBV3-2) and TRBJ1-4; tentative D call: TRBD1 (6 bases). This CDR3 region has 18 residues. Germline assignment: CDR1 LGHDT and CDR2 YNNKEL (reference sequence). V was cut by 0 bases and J by 5 bases, with 19 bases left in between. The CDR3 DNA follows: TGTGCCAGCAGCCAAGACAGGGGCCTGGGGGCACACAATGAAAAACTGTTTTTT. Protein sequence: CASSQDRGLGAHNEKLFF.

This chain connects TRBV27 to TRBJ1-6; D might be TRBD1 (6 bases). Germline assignment: CDR1 MNHEY and CDR2 SMNVEV (reference sequence). Trimming removed 6 bases at V and 9 bases at J, with 15 bases between. There are 14 residues in the CDR3. CDR3 coding DNA: TGTGCCAGCAGGCCGAGGGGGTTCGGTTCACCCCTCCACTTT. Protein: CASRPRGFGSPLHF.

This chain joins TRBV6-5 and TRBJ1-2; tentative D call: TRBD1 (6 bases). The germline CDR1 and CDR2 sequences are MNHEY and SVGAGI. This CDR3 has 13 amino acids. Trimming pared 7 bases from V and 0 bases from J, leaving 9 bases between. The chain's CDR3 is CASNRAANYGYTF. The CDR3, as DNA: TGTGCCAGCAACAGGGCCGCTAACTATGGCTACACCTTC.

V gene TRBV6-5 combines with J gene TRBJ2-1, with a tentative D call TRBD1 (5 bases). Trimming left V 7 bases short and J 8 bases short, with 15 bases between. The CDR3 covers 13 residues. From germline, CDR1 is MNHEY and CDR2 SVGAGI. CDR3 DNA sequence: TGTGCCAGCAAACACGGCAGGGCCTATGAGCAGTTCTTC. Amino acids: CASKHGRAYEQFF.

The rearrangement links TRBV6-5 to TRBJ1-5; D is possibly TRBD1 (5 bases). CDR1 MNHEY and CDR2 SVGAGI come from the germline V gene. Deletions cut 7 bases from V and 3 bases from J, with 13 bases between. CDR3 length: 14 residues. The CDR3 DNA reads TGTGCCAGCAAAAAGGGAGGGGACAATCAGCCCCAGCATTTT. As protein: CASKKGGDNQPQHF.

The chain employs TRBV6-6 and TRBJ2-5; 7 bases map to TRBD1. This CDR3 has 18 residues. CDR1 MNHNY and CDR2 SVGAGI come from the germline V gene (reference sequence). Trimming removed 5 bases from V and 0 bases from J; junction bases left unmatched: 15. This CDR3 reads CASSQGQRTPPHQETQYF. The DNA for the CDR3 is TGTGCCAGCAGTCAGGGACAGCGTACTCCCCCCCACCAAGAGACCCAGTACTTC.